Following are 32 T cell receptor beta chains from one sample sequenced in a study of blood T cell repertoires in COVID-19. The repertoire was sequenced with immunoSEQ multiplex PCR; TCRdb's copy has only in-frame clones and lacks some. This sample yields about 270,000 clones, of which about nine tenths are seen a single time; about a sixth belongs to the top ten. Material for sequencing was PBMCs or T cells enriched from blood (not recorded which). These receptors were collected from a man aged 18 to 30 who had recovered from COVID-19.

J is TRBJ2-7 and V is TRBV6-5; no definite D call. Looked up from germline, CDR1 is MNHEY and CDR2 is SVGAGI. The ends were cut back, 0 bases at V and 3 bases at J, with 9 bases in the middle. This CDR3 contains 14 residues. The CDR3 protein is CASSYSSNGYEQYF. CDR3 coding DNA: TGTGCCAGCAGTTACTCGTCTAATGGCTACGAGCAGTACTTC.

This sequence joins TRBV29-1 and TRBJ1-1; 7 positions agree with TRBD1. Germline loops: CDR1 SQVTM, CDR2 ANQGSEA. The junction had 16 bases not matched to a gene; V was cut back by 7 bases and J by 11 bases. The CDR3 runs to 13 residues. The DNA of the CDR3 is TGCAGCGGTAAACAGGGGTCCCTCCCGGGTGCTTTCTTT. Residues: CSGKQGSLPGAFF.

This clone was found once. The V and J genes are TRBV15 and TRBJ2-7; 7 positions match TRBD1. V was pared by 5 bases and J by 3 bases, with 13 bases of the junction left unmatched. The CDR3 extends over 16 amino acids. The V gene's germline CDR1 is LNHNV and CDR2 YYDKDF (reference sequence). CDR3 region: CATSSLRGTERYEQYF. In nucleotides, the CDR3 is TGTGCCACCAGCTCACTGCGAGGGACAGAGCGCTACGAGCAGTACTTC. The whole variable domain, remainder taken from reference TRBV15 and TRBJ2-7, is DAMVIQNPRYQVTQFGKPVTLSCSQTLNHNVMYWYQQKSSQAPKLLFHYYDKDFNNEADTPDNFQSRRPNTSFCFLDIRSPGLGDTAMYLCATSSLRGTERYEQYFGPGTRLTVT.

This chain links TRBV5-6 with TRBJ2-1, with 8 bases aligning to TRBD1. The CDR3 runs 14 residues. Germline CDR1 and CDR2: SGHDT and YYEEEE. V shed 1 base, J shed 7 bases, and the junction held 4 bases outside the gene matches. The CDR3, as DNA: TGTGCCAGCAGCTTGTGGACAGGGTATAATGAGCAGTTCTTC. Translating it yields CASSLWTGYNEQFF.

This clone came up a few times. This chain links TRBV7-9 with TRBJ2-7; TRBD1 aligns across 7 bases. V was pared by 5 bases and J by 2 bases, with 6 bases of the junction left unmatched. The CDR3 runs to 14 residues. Germline V CDR1 and CDR2: SEHNR, FQNEAQ (reference sequence). The CDR3 loop reads CASSHGTATYEQYF. CDR3 DNA sequence: TGTGCCAGCAGCCATGGGACAGCGACCTACGAGCAGTACTTC.

This clone was seen only a few times. The rearrangement uses TRBV11-3 and TRBJ1-5, with 9 bases aligning to TRBD1. Germline values: CDR1 SGHNT, CDR2 YENEEA. This CDR3 region has 17 residues. J was trimmed by 7 bases and V by 4 bases; bases with no gene match: 14. The CDR3 sequence is CASSSRFRDRVQQPQHF. The CDR3, as DNA: TGTGCCAGCAGCTCTCGATTCCGGGACAGGGTACAGCAGCCCCAGCATTTT.

The CDR3 loop reads CASSQGQGTIYNEQFF. Here the CDR3 DNA reads TGCGCCAGCAGCCAAGGCCAGGGAACTATTTACAATGAGCAGTTCTTC. This chain connects TRBV4-1 to TRBJ2-1, with D possibly TRBD1 on 5 matching bases. The CDR3 length is 16 residues. Per germline, CDR1 MGHRA and CDR2 YSYEKL. V was clipped by 1 base and J by 4 bases, with 14 bases between them.

The V and J genes are TRBV30 and TRBJ1-5, with a tentative D call TRBD1 (5 bases). The CDR3 is 14 residues long. V gave up 0 bases and J gave up 1 base, with 7 bases separating them. Germline V gene lookup returns CDR1 GTSNPN and CDR2 SVGIG (reference sequence). The CDR3 DNA reads TGTGCCTGGAGTGTAGGGGTAAGCAATCAGCCCCAGCATTTT. This translates into CAWSVGVSNQPQHF.

The chain links TRBV7-9 to TRBJ1-6, with a tentative D call TRBD1 (5 bases). Trimming cost V 5 bases and J 0 bases, with 11 bases left between them. Looked up from germline, CDR1 is SEHNR and CDR2 is FQNEAQ (reference sequence). The CDR3 is 16 amino acids. The CDR3 spells CASSPQGSSYNSPLHF. The CDR3 nucleotides are TGTGCCAGCAGCCCGCAGGGAAGCTCCTATAATTCACCCCTCCACTTT.

This rearrangement joins TRBV6-5 to TRBJ1-3; no reliable D call. CDR3 size: 14 residues. The V gene's germline CDR1 is MNHEY and CDR2 SVGAGI. Trimming removed 2 bases from V and 0 bases from J, with 5 bases in between. The CDR3 DNA follows: TGTGCCAGCAGTTACGACACCTCTGGAAACACCATATATTTT. This sequence encodes CASSYDTSGNTIYF.

The chain carries TRBV19 and TRBJ1-5; the D gene is possibly TRBD1 (5 bases). This CDR3 is built from 15 residues. From germline, CDR1 is LNHDA and CDR2 SQIVND (reference sequence). The V end was cut by 2 bases, the J end by 7 bases, with 15 bases between. The CDR3 loop reads CASSIYGQGGQPQHF. The CDR3, as DNA: TGTGCCAGTAGTATATACGGGCAGGGTGGCCAGCCCCAGCATTTT.

The rearrangement links TRBV7-2 to TRBJ1-1; no clear D. The CDR3 extends over 12 amino acids. CDR1 and CDR2 from the germline V gene are SGHTA and FQGNSA. Trimming shortened V by 5 bases and J by 7 bases, and 11 bases separated the two germline ends. The CDR3 DNA is TGTGCCAGCAGCGTGAGAGGCGATGAAGCTTTCTTT. Translated: CASSVRGDEAFF.

The genes are TRBV28 and TRBJ2-5; TRBD2 might be the D (5 bases). V was clipped by 7 bases and J by 7 bases, with 19 bases between them. This CDR3 spans 14 amino acids. CDR1 and CDR2 from the germline V gene are MDHEN and SYDVKM. CDR3 nucleotide sequence: TGTGCCAGCACTTCCGGGATTTTCATCGGGACCCAGTACTTC. Translating it yields CASTSGIFIGTQYF.

This chain uses TRBV19 with TRBJ1-6; 7 bases agree with TRBD1. Trimming at V came to 3 bases and at J to 11 bases, leaving 7 bases not matched to a gene. This CDR3 region has 14 residues. From germline, CDR1 is LNHDA and CDR2 SQIVND (reference sequence). CDR3 sequence: CASSIGYRGTPLHF. CDR3 DNA sequence: TGTGCCAGTAGTATTGGATACAGGGGCACACCCCTCCACTTT.

The chain combines TRBV27 with TRBJ1-1; TRBD1 aligns across 12 bases. Trimming at V came to 5 bases and at J to 6 bases, leaving 10 bases not matched to a gene. This CDR3 contains 16 residues. CDR1 and CDR2 from the germline V gene are MNHEY and SMNVEV (reference sequence). DNA for the CDR3: TGTGCCAGCAGTCCTGGGACAGGGGGCAATGGGGCTGAAGCTTTCTTT. Translation gives CASSPGTGGNGAEAFF.

The V gene is TRBV5-8, the J gene TRBJ2-3, with 12 nucleotides matching TRBD2. Trimming at V came to 1 base and at J to 1 base, leaving 4 bases not matched to a gene. In germline, CDR1 is SGHTS, CDR2 YDEGEE. CDR3 size: 17 residues. CDR3 in DNA: TGTGCCAGCAGCTTGTCTGGACTAGCGGGACGCACAGATACGCAGTATTTT. Protein sequence: CASSLSGLAGRTDTQYF.

The CDR3 DNA follows: TGTGCCAGCAGCGAACCGGGACAGGGGACGGAGACCCAGTACTTC. This translates into CASSEPGQGTETQYF. This sequence joins TRBV11-3 and TRBJ2-5; 10 positions match TRBD1. The CDR3 runs 15 residues. Losses at the gene ends were 5 bases for V and 5 bases for J; bases not matched to a gene: 8. CDR1 and CDR2 (germline): SGHNT, YENEEA.

V gene TRBV13 combines with J gene TRBJ2-3; TRBD2 matches at 12 bases. Germline CDR1 is PRHDT and CDR2 is FYEKMQ (reference sequence). The CDR3 loop spans 17 amino acids. The V and J ends lost 5 bases and 3 bases, in that order; junction bases with no gene match: 9. CDR3 loop: CASSGRLAGEVTDTQYF. The CDR3 coding sequence is TGTGCCAGCAGCGGCAGACTAGCGGGAGAGGTGACAGATACGCAGTATTTT.

The V call is TRBV2, the J call TRBJ1-2; 7 bases agree with TRBD1. In germline, CDR1 is SNHLY, CDR2 FYNNEI. V shed 7 bases, J shed 6 bases, and the junction held 5 bases outside the gene matches. There are 12 residues in the CDR3. The CDR3 DNA reads TGTGCCAGCACCAGGGACAGTGATGGCTACACCTTC. Encoded protein: CASTRDSDGYTF.

This sequence joins TRBV25-1 and TRBJ1-1; possible D gene TRBD1, 5 bases. Germline loops: CDR1 MGHDK, CDR2 SYGVNS. The CDR3 contains 14 residues. V lost 10 bases and J 1 base, leaving 16 bases between the germline ends. CDR3 protein: CATERAGSNTEAFF. The CDR3 DNA sequence: TGTGCCACCGAAAGGGCAGGGTCGAACACTGAAGCTTTCTTT. Looking up the rest from reference TRBV25-1 and TRBJ1-1 gives the full variable domain: EADIYQTPRYLVIGTGKKITLECSQTMGHDKMYWYQQDPGMELHLIHYSYGVNSTEKGDLSSESTVSRIRTEHFPLTLESARPSHTSQYLCATERAGSNTEAFFGQGTRLTVV.

This sequence joins TRBV4-1 and TRBJ1-6; no clear D gene. The CDR3 covers 15 residues. Germline assignment: CDR1 MGHRA and CDR2 YSYEKL. V lost 2 bases and J lost 4, with 9 bases in between. CDR3 in DNA: TGCGCCAGCAGCCAAATTTCGGGTTATAATTCACCCCTCCACTTT. It encodes CASSQISGYNSPLHF.

The gene calls are TRBV7-9 and TRBJ1-1; a possible D gene is TRBD1 (5 bases). Trimming took off 5 bases at V and 1 base at J, with 14 bases between the two ends. Germline-derived CDR1 and CDR2 are SEHNR and FQNEAQ (reference sequence). The length of the CDR3 is 15 residues. CDR3 sequence: CASSLGGNSNTEAFF. DNA for the CDR3: TGTGCCAGCAGCCTCGGGGGGAACTCGAACACTGAAGCTTTCTTT.

The V and J genes are TRBV5-4 and TRBJ2-7, with TRBD1 identical over 7 bases. Trimming cost V 4 bases and J 3 bases; bases outside gene matches: 4. This CDR3 is 13 amino acids long. CDR1 is SGHNT, CDR2 YYREEE, per germline (reference sequence). CDR3 amino acids: CASSRGQNYEQYF. The CDR3, as DNA: TGTGCCAGCAGCCGGGGACAGAACTACGAGCAGTACTTC.

V usage is TRBV7-2 and J usage is TRBJ2-1; TRBD2 aligns across 12 bases. CDR3 length: 16 residues. From germline, CDR1 is SGHTA and CDR2 FQGNSA. J gave up 0 bases and V 4 bases, and 1 base lay outside the gene matches. CDR3 amino acids: CASSSTSGSSYNEQFF. The CDR3 coding sequence is TGTGCCAGCAGCTCGACTAGCGGGAGCTCCTACAATGAGCAGTTCTTC.

The chain links TRBV29-1 to TRBJ2-2; D remains ambiguous. The V gene's germline CDR1 is SQVTM and CDR2 ANQGSEA. Trimming took 4 bases from V and 3 from J, leaving 9 bases between them. This CDR3 contains 13 residues. CDR3 nucleotide sequence: TGCAGCGTTGGTCAAGCCGACACCGGGGAGCTGTTTTTT. Residues: CSVGQADTGELFF.

This clone occurred many times. V and J are TRBV5-1 and TRBJ2-2; D may be TRBD1 (5 bases). Germline V lookup: CDR1 SGHRS, CDR2 YFSETQ. The length of the CDR3 is 17 residues. Trimming shortened V by 5 bases and J by 0 bases, and 17 bases separated the two germline ends. The CDR3 is CASRDIQEHPNTGELFF. CDR3 DNA: TGCGCCAGCAGGGACATTCAGGAACATCCGAACACCGGGGAGCTGTTTTTT.

This chain connects TRBV28 to TRBJ2-5, with 12 nucleotides matching TRBD2. This CDR3 is built from 17 residues. After removal of 3 bases from V and 2 bases from J, the junction contained 7 bases not matched to a gene. Germline values: CDR1 MDHEN, CDR2 SYDVKM. The CDR3 DNA is TGTGCCAGCAGTTTGACTAGCGGGAGTTTCGGGCAAGAGACCCAGTACTTC. It yields the protein CASSLTSGSFGQETQYF.

Of note for this clone: Other nucleotide sequences in the sample specify the same CDR3. The genes are TRBV30 and TRBJ1-5; 8 nucleotides line up with TRBD1. This CDR3 has 13 residues. Germline V gives CDR1 GTSNPN, CDR2 SVGIG (reference sequence). V gave up 3 bases and J gave up 7 bases; unmatched junction bases: 5. The CDR3 nucleotides read TGTGCCTGGAGCCCAGGGGGCGGGCAGCCCCAGCATTTT. Protein sequence: CAWSPGGGQPQHF.

This chain uses TRBV30 with TRBJ1-2; 8 nucleotides match TRBD1. The J segment lost 8 bases and the V segment lost 3 bases, leaving 8 bases of the junction unmatched. This CDR3 comprises 13 residues. Germline loops: CDR1 GTSNPN, CDR2 SVGIG (reference sequence). The CDR3, as DNA: TGTGCCTGGAGCGAGACAGGGGCGGTAGGCTACACCTTC. Protein sequence: CAWSETGAVGYTF.

V is TRBV5-1 and J is TRBJ1-5; the match to TRBD1 covers 7 bases. Germline assignment: CDR1 SGHRS and CDR2 YFSETQ. Germline trimming cut 1 base from V and 7 bases from J; bases unmatched to any gene: 11. CDR3 length: 16 residues. The CDR3 loop reads CASSLTPQGQGQPQHF. The DNA of the CDR3 is TGCGCCAGCAGCTTGACACCACAGGGGCAGGGGCAGCCCCAGCATTTT.

CDR3 amino acids: CASSFRAEVDNEQFF. As DNA, the CDR3 is TGTGCCAGCAGTTTCAGGGCAGAGGTGGACAATGAGCAGTTCTTC. The chain combines TRBV28 with TRBJ2-1; perhaps TRBD1 as D (5 bases). The CDR3 loop spans 15 amino acids. CDR1 MDHEN and CDR2 SYDVKM come from the germline V gene. V lost 3 bases to trimming and J lost 5 bases, with 14 bases between them.

This clone was found a few times. This chain joins TRBV7-6 and TRBJ1-2, with D unclear. V lost 8 bases to trimming and J lost 4 bases, with 8 bases between them. Germline CDR1 reads SGHVS; CDR2 reads FNYEAQ. The CDR3 runs to 11 residues. Here the CDR3 DNA reads TGTGCCAGCGGTTCGGGCTATGGCTACACCTTC. As protein: CASGSGYGYTF.